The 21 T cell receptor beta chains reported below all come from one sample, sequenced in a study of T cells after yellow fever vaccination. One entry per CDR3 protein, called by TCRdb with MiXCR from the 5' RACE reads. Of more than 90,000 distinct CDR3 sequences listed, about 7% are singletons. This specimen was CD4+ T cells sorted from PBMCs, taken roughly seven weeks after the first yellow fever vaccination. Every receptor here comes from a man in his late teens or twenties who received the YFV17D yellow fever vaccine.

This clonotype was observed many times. The CDR3 here is CASSLVGQADLNTEAFF. The CDR3 region has the DNA TGTGCCAGCAGTCTCGTGGGACAGGCTGATTTGAACACTGAAGCTTTCTTT. This chain uses TRBV28 with TRBJ1-1; TRBD1 matches 8 bases. V shed 5 bases and J 0 bases; nucleotides not matched to a gene: 11. Germline V gene sequence: CDR1 MDHEN, CDR2 SYDVKM. This CDR3 contains 17 residues.

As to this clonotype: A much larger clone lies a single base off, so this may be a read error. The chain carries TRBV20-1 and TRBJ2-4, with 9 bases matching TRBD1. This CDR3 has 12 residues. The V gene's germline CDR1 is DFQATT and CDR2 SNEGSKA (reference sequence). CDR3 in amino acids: CNARTGVNIQYF. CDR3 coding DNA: TGCAATGCCCGGACAGGGGTAAACATTCAGTACTTC.

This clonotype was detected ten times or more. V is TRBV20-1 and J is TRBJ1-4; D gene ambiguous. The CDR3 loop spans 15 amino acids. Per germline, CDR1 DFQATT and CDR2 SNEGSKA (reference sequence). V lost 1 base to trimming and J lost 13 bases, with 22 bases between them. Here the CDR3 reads CSARAWAEGPSRLFF. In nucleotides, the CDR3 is TGCAGTGCTAGAGCTTGGGCAGAAGGGCCGAGTAGACTGTTTTTT.

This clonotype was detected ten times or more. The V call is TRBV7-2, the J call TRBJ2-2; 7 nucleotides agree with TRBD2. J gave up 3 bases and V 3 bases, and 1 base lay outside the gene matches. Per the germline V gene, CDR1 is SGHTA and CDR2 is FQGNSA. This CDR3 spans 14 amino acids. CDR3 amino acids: CASSFGLDTGELFF. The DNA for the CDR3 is TGTGCCAGCAGCTTCGGACTAGACACCGGGGAGCTGTTTTTT.

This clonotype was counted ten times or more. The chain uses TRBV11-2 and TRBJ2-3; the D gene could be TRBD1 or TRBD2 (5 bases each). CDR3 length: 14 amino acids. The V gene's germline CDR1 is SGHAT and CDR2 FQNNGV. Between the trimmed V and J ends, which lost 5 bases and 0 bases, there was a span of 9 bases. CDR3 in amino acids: CASSTGPSTDTQYF. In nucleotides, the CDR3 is TGTGCCAGCAGCACGGGACCGAGCACAGATACGCAGTATTTT.

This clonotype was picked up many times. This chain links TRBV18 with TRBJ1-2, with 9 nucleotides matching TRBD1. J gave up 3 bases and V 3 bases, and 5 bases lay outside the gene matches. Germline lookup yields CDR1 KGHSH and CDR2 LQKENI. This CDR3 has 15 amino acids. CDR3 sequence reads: CASSPLQGADYGYTF. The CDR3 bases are TGTGCCAGCTCACCCTTACAGGGGGCCGACTATGGCTACACCTTC.

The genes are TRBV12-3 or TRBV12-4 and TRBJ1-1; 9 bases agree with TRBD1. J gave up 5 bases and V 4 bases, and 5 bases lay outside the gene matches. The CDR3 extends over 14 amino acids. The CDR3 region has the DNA TGTGCCAGCAGTTCAACAGGGGGCCGTACTGAAGCTTTCTTT. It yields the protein CASSSTGGRTEAFF.

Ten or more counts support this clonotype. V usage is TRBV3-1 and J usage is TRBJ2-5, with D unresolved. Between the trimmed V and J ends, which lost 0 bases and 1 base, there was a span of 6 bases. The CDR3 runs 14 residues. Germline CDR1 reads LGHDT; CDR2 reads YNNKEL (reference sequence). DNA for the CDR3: TGTGCCAGCAGCCAAGATTCATTCCAAGAGACCCAGTACTTC. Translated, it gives CASSQDSFQETQYF.

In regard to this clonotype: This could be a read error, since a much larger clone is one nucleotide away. CDR3 nucleotide sequence: TGCAGTGCTAGAGAGGCAGTTGATCAGCCCCTGCATTTT. It codes for CSAREAVDQPLHF. The J gene is TRBJ1-5, the V gene TRBV20-1; D not resolved. The CDR3 has 13 amino acids. Per the germline V gene, CDR1 is DFQATT and CDR2 is SNEGSKA (reference sequence).

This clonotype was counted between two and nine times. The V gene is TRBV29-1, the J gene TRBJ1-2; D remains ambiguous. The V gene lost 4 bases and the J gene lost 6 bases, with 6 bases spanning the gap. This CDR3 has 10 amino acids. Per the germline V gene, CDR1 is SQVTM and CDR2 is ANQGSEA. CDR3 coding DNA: TGCAGCGTTGCCTATGATGGCTACACCTTC. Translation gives CSVAYDGYTF.

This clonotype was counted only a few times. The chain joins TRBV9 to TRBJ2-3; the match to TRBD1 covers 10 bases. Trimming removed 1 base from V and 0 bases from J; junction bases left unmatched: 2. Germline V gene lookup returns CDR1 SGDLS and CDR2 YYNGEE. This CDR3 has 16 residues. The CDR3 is CASSVRGQGSTDTQYF. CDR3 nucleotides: TGTGCCAGCAGCGTAAGGGGACAGGGGAGCACAGATACGCAGTATTTT.

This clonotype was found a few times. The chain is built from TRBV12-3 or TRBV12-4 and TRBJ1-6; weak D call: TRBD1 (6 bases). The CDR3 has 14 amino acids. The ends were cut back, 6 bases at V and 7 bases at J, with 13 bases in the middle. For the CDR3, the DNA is TGTGCCAGCAGCCCCCGTAGGGGGAATTCACCCCTCCACTTT. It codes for CASSPRRGNSPLHF.

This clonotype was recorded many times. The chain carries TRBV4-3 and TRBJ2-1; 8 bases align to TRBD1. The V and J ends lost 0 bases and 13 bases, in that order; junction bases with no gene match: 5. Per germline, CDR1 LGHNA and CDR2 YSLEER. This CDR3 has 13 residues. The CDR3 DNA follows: TGCGCCAGCAGCCAAGATCGGACAGGGCTACAGTTCTTC. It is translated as CASSQDRTGLQFF.

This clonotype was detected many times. In nucleotides, the CDR3 is TGTGCCAGCAGTGACGTCAACAGAAATAATTCACCCCTCCACTTT. Translated: CASSDVNRNNSPLHF. The gene calls are TRBV6-1 and TRBJ1-6; D not certain. V lost 3 bases to trimming and J lost 5 bases, with 11 bases between them. The germline gives CDR1 MNHNS, CDR2 SASEGT. There are 15 residues in the CDR3.

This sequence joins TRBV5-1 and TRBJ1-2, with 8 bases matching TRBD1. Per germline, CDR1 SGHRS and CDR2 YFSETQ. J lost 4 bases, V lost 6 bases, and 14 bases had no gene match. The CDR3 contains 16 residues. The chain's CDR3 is CASNYIPGQASYGYTF. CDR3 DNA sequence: TGCGCCAGCAACTACATACCGGGACAGGCAAGCTATGGCTACACCTTC.

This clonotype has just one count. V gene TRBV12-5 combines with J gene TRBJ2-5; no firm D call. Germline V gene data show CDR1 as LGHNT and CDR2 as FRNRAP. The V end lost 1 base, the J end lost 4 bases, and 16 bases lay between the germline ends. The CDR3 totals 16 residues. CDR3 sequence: CASGLATTPAGETQYF. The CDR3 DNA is TGTGCTAGTGGTTTGGCCACGACCCCGGCAGGAGAGACCCAGTACTTC.

The CDR3 region has the DNA TGTGCCAGCCGAGGCGAGACAGGTCTAAATGAAAAACTGTTTTTT. Its protein product is CASRGETGLNEKLFF. The V call is TRBV6-1, the J call TRBJ1-4; tentative D call: TRBD1 (6 bases). The CDR3 is made up of 15 amino acids. The V end lost 8 bases, the J end lost 5 bases, and 18 bases lay between the germline ends. Germline-derived CDR1 and CDR2 are MNHNS and SASEGT.

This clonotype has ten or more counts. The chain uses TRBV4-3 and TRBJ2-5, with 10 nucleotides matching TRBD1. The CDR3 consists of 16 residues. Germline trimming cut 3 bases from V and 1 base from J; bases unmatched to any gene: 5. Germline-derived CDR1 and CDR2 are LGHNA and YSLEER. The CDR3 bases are TGCGCCAGCAGCCACGGGGACAGGGGTCCCCAAGAGACCCAGTACTTC. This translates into CASSHGDRGPQETQYF.

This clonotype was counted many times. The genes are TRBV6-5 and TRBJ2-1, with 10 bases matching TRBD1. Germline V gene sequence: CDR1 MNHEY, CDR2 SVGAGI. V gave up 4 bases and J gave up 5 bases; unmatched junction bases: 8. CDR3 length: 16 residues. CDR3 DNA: TGTGCCAGCAGTTTGGCGGGACAGGGGTTTGACAATGAGCAGTTCTTC. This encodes CASSLAGQGFDNEQFF.

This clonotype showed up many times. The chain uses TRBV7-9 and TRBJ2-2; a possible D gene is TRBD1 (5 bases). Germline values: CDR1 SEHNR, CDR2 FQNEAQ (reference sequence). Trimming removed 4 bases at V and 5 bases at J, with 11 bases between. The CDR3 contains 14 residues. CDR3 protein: CASSWQGSTGELFF. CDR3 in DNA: TGTGCCAGCAGCTGGCAGGGATCAACCGGGGAGCTGTTTTTT.

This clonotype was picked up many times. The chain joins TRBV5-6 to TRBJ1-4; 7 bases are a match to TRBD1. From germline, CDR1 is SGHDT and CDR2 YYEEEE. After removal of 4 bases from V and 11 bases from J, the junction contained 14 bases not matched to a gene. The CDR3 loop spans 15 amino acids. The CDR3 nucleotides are TGTGCCAGCAGCCCACAATCGGGGTTACAGGGGAAACTGTTTTTT. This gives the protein CASSPQSGLQGKLFF.